This entry concerns a single T cell receptor (beta chain). Data came from immunoSEQ multiplex PCR; TCRdb stores just in-frame clones and leaves some out. The sample lists 70,000 to 95,000 clones, 85% to 90% occurring once. These data originate in a study of identifying expanded T cells in peripheral blood. No infections or other immune events were documented during collection. CDR1 and CDR2 (germline): GTSNPN, SVGIG (reference sequence). The length of the CDR3 is 11 residues. V lost 8 bases to trimming and J lost 4 bases, with 12 bases between them. The sequence was collected from a person between 18 and 75 years old in good health. V gene TRBV30 combines with J gene TRBJ2-7; D perhaps matches TRBD2 (7 bases). Input material: blood. This CDR3 is CAQGRGYEQYF. In DNA form, the CDR3 reads TGTGCCCAAGGGAGGGGGTACGAGCAGTACTTC.